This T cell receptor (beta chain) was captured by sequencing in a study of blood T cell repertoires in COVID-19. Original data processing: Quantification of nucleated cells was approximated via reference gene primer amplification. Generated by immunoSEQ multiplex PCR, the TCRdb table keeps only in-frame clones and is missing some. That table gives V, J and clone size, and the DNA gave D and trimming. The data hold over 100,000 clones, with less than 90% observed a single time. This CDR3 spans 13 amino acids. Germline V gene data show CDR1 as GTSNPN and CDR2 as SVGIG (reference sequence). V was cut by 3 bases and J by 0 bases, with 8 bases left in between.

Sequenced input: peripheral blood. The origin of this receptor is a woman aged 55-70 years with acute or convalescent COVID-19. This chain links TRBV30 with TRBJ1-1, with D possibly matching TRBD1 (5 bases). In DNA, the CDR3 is TGTGCCTGGAGGCAGGGTATGAACACTGAAGCTTTCTTT. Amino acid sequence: CAWRQGMNTEAFF.